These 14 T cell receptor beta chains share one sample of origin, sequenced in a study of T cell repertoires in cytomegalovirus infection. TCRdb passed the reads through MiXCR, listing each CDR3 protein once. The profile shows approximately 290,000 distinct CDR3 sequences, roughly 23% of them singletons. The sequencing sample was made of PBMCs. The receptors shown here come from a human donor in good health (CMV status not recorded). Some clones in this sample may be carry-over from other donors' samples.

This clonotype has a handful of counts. The CDR3 sequence is CASSRTQGPGETQYF. CDR3 nucleotides: TGTGCCAGCAGCCGAACTCAGGGTCCTGGCGAGACCCAGTACTTC. V is TRBV7-2 and J is TRBJ2-5; tentative D call: TRBD1 (5 bases). V lost 5 bases to trimming and J lost 5 bases, with 18 bases between them. The CDR3 spans 15 residues. Germline V gives CDR1 SGHTA, CDR2 FQGNSA.

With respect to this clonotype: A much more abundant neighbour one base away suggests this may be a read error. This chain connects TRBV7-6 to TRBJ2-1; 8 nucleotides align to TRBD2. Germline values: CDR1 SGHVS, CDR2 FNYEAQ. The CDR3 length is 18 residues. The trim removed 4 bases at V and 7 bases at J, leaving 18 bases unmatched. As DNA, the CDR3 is TGTGCCAGCAGCTCCCTCCCCCTACCCCAGCGGGGGAGGAATGAGCAGTTCTTC. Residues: CASSSLPLPQRGRNEQFF.

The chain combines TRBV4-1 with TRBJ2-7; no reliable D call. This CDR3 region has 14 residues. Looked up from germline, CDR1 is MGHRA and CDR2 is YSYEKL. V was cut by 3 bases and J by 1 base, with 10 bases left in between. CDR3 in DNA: TGCGCCAGCAGCCACCCGGACCGGTCCTACGAGCAGTACTTC. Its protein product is CASSHPDRSYEQYF.

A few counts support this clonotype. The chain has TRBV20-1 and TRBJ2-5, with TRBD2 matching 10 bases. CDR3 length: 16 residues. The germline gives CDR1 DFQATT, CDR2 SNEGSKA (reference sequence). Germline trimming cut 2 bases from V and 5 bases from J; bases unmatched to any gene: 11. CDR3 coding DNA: TGCAGTGCTAGATTCTGGACTAGCGGAGGACCGGAGACCCAGTACTTC. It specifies CSARFWTSGGPETQYF.

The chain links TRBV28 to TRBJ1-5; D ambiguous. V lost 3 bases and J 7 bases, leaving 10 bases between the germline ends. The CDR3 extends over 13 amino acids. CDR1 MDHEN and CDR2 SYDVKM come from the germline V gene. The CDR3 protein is CASSFLGFQPQHF. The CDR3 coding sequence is TGTGCCAGCAGTTTCCTCGGGTTCCAGCCCCAGCATTTT.

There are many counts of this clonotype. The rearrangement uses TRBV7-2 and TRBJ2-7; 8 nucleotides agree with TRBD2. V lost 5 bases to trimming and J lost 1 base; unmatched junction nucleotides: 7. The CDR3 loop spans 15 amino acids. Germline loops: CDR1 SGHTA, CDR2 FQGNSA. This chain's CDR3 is CASSRLAGGSYEQYF. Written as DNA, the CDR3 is TGTGCCAGCAGCCGCTTGGCGGGGGGTTCCTACGAGCAGTACTTC.

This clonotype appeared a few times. CDR3: CASSSGLSFYEQYF. As DNA, the CDR3 is TGTGCCAGCAGCTCGGGACTGAGCTTCTACGAGCAGTACTTC. V is TRBV11-2 and J is TRBJ2-7; D is perhaps TRBD2 (6 bases). Trimming shortened V by 4 bases and J by 3 bases, and 13 bases separated the two germline ends. Germline CDR1 and CDR2: SGHAT and FQNNGV. There are 14 residues in the CDR3.

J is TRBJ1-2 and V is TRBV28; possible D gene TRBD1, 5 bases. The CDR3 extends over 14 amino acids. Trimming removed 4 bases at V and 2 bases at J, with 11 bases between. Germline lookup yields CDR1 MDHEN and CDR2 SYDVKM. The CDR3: CASSSGTANYGYTF. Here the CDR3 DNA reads TGTGCCAGCAGTTCCGGGACCGCCAACTATGGCTACACCTTC.

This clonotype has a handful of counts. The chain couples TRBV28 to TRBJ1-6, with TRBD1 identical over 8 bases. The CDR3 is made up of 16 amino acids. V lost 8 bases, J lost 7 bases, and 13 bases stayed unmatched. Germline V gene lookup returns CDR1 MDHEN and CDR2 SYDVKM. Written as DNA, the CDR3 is TGTGCCAGCTCTTCCTTAGGGGGACAGGACAATTCACCCCTCCACTTT. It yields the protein CASSSLGGQDNSPLHF.

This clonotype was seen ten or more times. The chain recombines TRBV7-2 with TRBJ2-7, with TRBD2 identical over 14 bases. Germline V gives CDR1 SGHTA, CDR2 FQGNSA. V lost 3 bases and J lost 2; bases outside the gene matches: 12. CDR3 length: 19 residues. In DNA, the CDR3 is TGTGCCAGCAGCTTCCCCCGACTAGCGGGAGGGCCGAGGGCCTACGAGCAGTACTTC. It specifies CASSFPRLAGGPRAYEQYF. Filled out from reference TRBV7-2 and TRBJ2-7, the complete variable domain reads GAGVSQSPSNKVTEKGKDVELRCDPISGHTALYWYRQSLGQGLEFLIYFQGNSAPDKSGLPSDRFSAERTGGSVSTLTIQRTQQEDSAVYLCASSFPRLAGGPRAYEQYFGPGTRLTVT.

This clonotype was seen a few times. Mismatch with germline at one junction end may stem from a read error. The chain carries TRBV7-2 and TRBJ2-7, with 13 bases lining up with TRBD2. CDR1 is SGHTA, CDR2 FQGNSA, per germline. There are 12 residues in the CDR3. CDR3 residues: CAGRLAGGEQYF. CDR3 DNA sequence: TGTGCCGGCAGACTAGCGGGAGGCGAGCAGTACTTC.

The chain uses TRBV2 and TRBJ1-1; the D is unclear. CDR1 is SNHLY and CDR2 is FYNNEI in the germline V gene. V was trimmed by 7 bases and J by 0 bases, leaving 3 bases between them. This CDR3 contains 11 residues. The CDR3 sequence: CASTVNTEAFF. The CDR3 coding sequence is TGTGCCAGCACCGTGAACACTGAAGCTTTCTTT. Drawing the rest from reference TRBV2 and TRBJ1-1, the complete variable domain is EPEVTQTPSHQVTQMGQEVILRCVPISNHLYFYWYRQILGQKVEFLVSFYNNEISEKSEIFDDQFSVERPDGSNFTLKIRSTKLEDSAMYFCASTVNTEAFFGQGTRLTVV.

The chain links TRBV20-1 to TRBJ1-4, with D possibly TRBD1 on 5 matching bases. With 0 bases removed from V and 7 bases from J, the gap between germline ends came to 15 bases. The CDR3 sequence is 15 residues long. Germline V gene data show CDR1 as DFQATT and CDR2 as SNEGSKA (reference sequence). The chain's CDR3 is CSAREGGGWREKLFF. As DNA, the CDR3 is TGCAGTGCTAGAGAGGGGGGGGGATGGCGTGAAAAACTGTTTTTT.

This CDR3 is CASRSPRQGETDTQYF. The CDR3 DNA reads as TGTGCCAGCAGGTCTCCTCGACAGGGGGAAACAGATACGCAGTATTTT. The chain carries TRBV7-9 and TRBJ2-3; 9 nucleotides agree with TRBD1. Germline CDR1 reads SEHNR; CDR2 reads FQNEAQ (reference sequence). The CDR3 sequence is 16 residues long. V dropped 6 bases and J dropped 3; count of bases not matched to a gene: 10.